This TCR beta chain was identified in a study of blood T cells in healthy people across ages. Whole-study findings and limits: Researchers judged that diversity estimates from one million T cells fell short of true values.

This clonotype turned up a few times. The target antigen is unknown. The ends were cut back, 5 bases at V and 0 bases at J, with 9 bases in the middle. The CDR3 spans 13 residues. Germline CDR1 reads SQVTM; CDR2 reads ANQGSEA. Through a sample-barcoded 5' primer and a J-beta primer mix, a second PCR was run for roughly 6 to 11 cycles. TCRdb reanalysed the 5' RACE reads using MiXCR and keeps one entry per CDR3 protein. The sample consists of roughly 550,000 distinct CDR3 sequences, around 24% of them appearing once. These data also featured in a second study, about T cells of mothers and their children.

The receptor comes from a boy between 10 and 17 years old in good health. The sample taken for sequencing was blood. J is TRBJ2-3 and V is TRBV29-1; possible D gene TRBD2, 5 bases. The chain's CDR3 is CSVLEGSTDTQYF. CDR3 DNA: TGCAGCGTTCTTGAGGGAAGCACAGATACGCAGTATTTT.